This paragraph reports one TCR beta chain. Its antigen remains undetermined. Per-base quality was not reported, and no clone a single base away is much larger than it. The data belong to a study of shared clonotypes between healthy human individuals (dated by TCRdb to 2019 to 2021). The study in broad terms: A few men and a couple of women, aged 18 to 49 years, made up the cohort. To increase sequencing depth and limit assay-specific biases, different laboratories used diverse techniques to prepare libraries and sequence TCR repertoires. Leukapheresis yielded between about 0.94 and 10 billion PBMCs per donor. To estimate repertoire size and how much clonotype sharing occurs between individuals, the study deeply sequenced the blood TCR repertoires of roughly 5 healthy adults. Per donor, three plates each were used for CD4 naive and CD4 memory, two for CD8 naive, and one for CD8 memory.

General findings and caveats noted by the study authors: Based on pairwise subsampling, the degree of clonotype sharing among donors was expected to be affected by sequencing depth. Incomplete sequencing was indicated by rarefaction of sorted-subset datasets, despite the large sequencing depth. Compared with non-shared clonotypes, the clonotypes found in all four sorted-subset donors had higher generation probabilities. Sampling was limited to blood, and TCR repertoires in tissue likely differ from TCR repertoires in blood. Estimated clonotype richness was generally larger for naive than for memory subsets. Sharing across a handful of donors was observed for around 5% of naive CD4, less than 4% of naive CD8, roughly 2.4% of memory CD4, and about 0.4% of memory CD8 clonotypes. The genetic and exposure-history diversity represented was limited by the small number of donors.

Healthy HIV-negative adults with no recently reported acute infections or vaccinations were included as donors. Every donor was a Caucasian adult living in Nashville, Tennessee, USA. CD4+ T cells were enriched by magnetic negative selection; naive cells were then positively selected on CD45RA, and the negative fraction formed the memory subset. Blood was collected by leukapheresis, and PBMCs were isolated by Ficoll-Histopaque density gradient centrifugation and then cryopreserved in liquid nitrogen vapor phase. Analytical flow cytometry was used to check the purity and quantity of each magnetically sorted T cell population. Genomic DNA was isolated from each sorted fraction and quantified by UV absorbance on a Nanodrop 2000c. The germline V gene encodes CDR1 MDHEN and CDR2 SYDVKM. Reading from cysteine to phenylalanine, the CDR3 counts 13 amino acids. CDR3 DNA is the only sequence kept; it has 39 bases, read in frame from the first base.

TCR CDR3 regions were amplified from genomic DNA by multiplex PCR using the deep immunoSEQ assay. Extracted genomic DNA from each cell subset was spread evenly across all wells of several immunoSEQ 96-well plates, with each plate serving as a replicate. For sorted subsets, roughly 200 ng genomic DNA, equal to tens of thousands of T cell genomes, was loaded into each replicate PCR. Purified libraries were measured with a Qubit 3.0 fluorometer, size-checked on a Bioanalyzer 2100, and measured again with the KAPA Library Quantification kit. Each immunoSEQ 96-well plate was sequenced on its own single-read 150-cycle Illumina NextSeq 550 flow cell. For the original study's pipeline: Because only junctional sequences without quality scores were contained in the immunoSEQ output, filtering matching that applied to full-length reads could not be performed. Sequences were annotated with PyIR, a Python wrapper for IgBLAST v1.9, using IMGT germline references to assign V/J genes and CDR3. Any read was removed if the V/J assignment was weak (E-value above 1e-6), the CDR3 was missing, or the read contained stop codons, out-of-frame junctions, or ambiguous translated residues. V3J clonotypes were defined as sequences sharing the same inferred V gene, J gene, and CDR3 amino acid sequence. Percentage overlap between repertoires was computed as shared unique clonotypes divided by the size of the smaller repertoire. Repertoire richness was assessed with RTK rarefaction, the Chao1 estimator, and Recon v2.1 estimates of unobserved clonotypes. OLGA was used to compute generation probabilities for all TCRbeta clonotypes that the gDNA method yielded from a few donors. The clones in this table, taken by TCRdb from immuneACCESS, are in-frame only. Not every clone is retained; where verified, under half of the shortfall comes from an unresolved V gene, and the cause of the rest is unknown. That table furnishes V, J and clone size, whereas the DNA furnished D and trimming. The sample data list 1,100,000 or so clones, and about 80% of these were observed just once. Under 0.65% of the sample goes to the ten largest clones.

This sequence was found in a man aged 18-30 years in good health. Some clones in this sample may be carry-over from other donors' samples. The sample taken for sequencing was memory CD4+ T cells from PBMCs. The sample's cell subset or site label, decoded: CD45RA-negative fraction. This receptor chain uses TRBV28 and TRBJ1-5; TRBD1 is perhaps the D gene, given 6 matching bases. CDR3 sequence: CVVTGRRNQPQHF. The DNA sequence is as follows: TGTGTAGTAACAGGGAGGAGGAATCAGCCCCAGCATTTT. Supplemented by the reference TRBV28 and TRBJ1-5 proteins around the CDR3, the complete variable domain is DVKVTQSSRYLVKRTGEKVFLECVQDMDHENMFWYRQDPGLGLRLIYFSYDVKMKEKGDIPEGYSVSREKKERFSLILESASTNQTSMYLCVVTGRRNQPQHFGDGTRLSIL.